This TCR beta chain was sequenced during a study of cytotoxic CD8 clonotypes in ibrutinib-treated CLL. V dropped 6 bases and J dropped 6 bases, with 18 bases sitting between them. Germline V gene lookup returns CDR1 MNHEY and CDR2 SVGAGI. The CDR3 covers 15 residues. Clones were read by immunoSEQ multiplex PCR, and TCRdb kept only the in-frame ones, dropping some. This sample carries approximately 130,000 clones, 80% to 90% of them seen once, and the ten largest clones take about 3.3%. This clone was recorded only once. Sequences were derived from PBMCs, sampled after 24 months of ibrutinib treatment. This clonotype was obtained from a human donor with chronic lymphocytic leukemia. V is TRBV6-5 and J is TRBJ1-5; tentatively, D is TRBD1 (5 bases). CDR3 residues: CASSRTRDGGQPQHF. The CDR3 nucleotides read TGTGCCAGCAGCAGAACCCGGGACGGAGGTCAGCCCCAGCATTTT.